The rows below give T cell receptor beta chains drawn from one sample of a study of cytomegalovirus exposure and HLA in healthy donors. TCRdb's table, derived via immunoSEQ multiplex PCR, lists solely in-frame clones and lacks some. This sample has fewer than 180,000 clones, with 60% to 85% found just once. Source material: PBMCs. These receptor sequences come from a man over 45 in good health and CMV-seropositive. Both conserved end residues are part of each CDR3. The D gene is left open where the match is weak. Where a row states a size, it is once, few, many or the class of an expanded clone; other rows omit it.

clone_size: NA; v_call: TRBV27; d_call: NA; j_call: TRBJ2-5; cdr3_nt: TGTGCCAGCAGTGACCAGGGCCCCCGGGAGACCCAGTACTTC; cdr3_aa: CASSDQGPRETQYF
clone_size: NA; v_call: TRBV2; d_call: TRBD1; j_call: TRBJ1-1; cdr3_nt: TGTGCCGGGTCGGGACAGCCCGACACTGAAGCTTTCTTT; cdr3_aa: CAGSGQPDTEAFF
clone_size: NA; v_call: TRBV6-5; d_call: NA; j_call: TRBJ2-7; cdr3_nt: TGTGCCAGCAGTTACTTTCCGGGTAACGAGCAGTACTTC; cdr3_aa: CASSYFPGNEQYF
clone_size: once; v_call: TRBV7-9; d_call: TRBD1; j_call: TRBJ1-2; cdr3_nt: TGTTCCAGCAGCTTAGATCGGGACAGCTATGGCTACACCTTC; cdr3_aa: CSSSLDRDSYGYTF
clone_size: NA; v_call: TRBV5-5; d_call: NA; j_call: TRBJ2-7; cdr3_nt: TGTGCCAGCAGCTTGAGCAGGGGAGTCTACGAGCAGTACTTC; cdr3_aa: CASSLSRGVYEQYF
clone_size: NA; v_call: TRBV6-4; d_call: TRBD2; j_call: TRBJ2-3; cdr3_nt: TGCGCCAGCAGTGACTCGACTCTAGCGGGCACAGATACGCAGTATTTT; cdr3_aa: CASSDSTLAGTDTQYF
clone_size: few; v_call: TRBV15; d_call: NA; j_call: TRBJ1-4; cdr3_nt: TGTGCCACCAGCAGAGGGAGGGCGGGCGCTAATGAAAAACTGTTTTTT; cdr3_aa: CATSRGRAGANEKLFF
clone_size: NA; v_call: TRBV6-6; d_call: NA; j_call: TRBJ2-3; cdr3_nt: TGTGCCAGCAGTTCCCGGGTAGCCGGAGGGGCAGATACGCAGTATTTT; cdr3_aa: CASSSRVAGGADTQYF
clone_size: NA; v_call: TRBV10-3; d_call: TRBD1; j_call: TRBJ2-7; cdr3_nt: TGTGCCATCAAGGTAGGGACAGGGGGGTCCTACGAGCAGTACTTC; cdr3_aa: CAIKVGTGGSYEQYF
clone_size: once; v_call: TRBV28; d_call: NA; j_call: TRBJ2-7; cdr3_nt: TGTGCCAGCCTAGACAGGAGTCTGTCCTACGAGCAGTACTTC; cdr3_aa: CASLDRSLSYEQYF
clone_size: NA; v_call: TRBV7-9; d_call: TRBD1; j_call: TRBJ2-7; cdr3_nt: TGTGCCAGCAGCTCCCCCAACCGGGACAGCCCCTACGAGCAGTACTTC; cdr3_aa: CASSSPNRDSPYEQYF
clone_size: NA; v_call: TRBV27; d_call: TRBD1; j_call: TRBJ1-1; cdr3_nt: TGTGCCAGCAGAAAAGCCGTACGGGACAGGGCGAGAGTGAACACTGAAGCTTTCTTT; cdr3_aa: CASRKAVRDRARVNTEAFF
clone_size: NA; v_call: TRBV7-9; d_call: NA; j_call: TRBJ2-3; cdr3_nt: TGTGCCAGCAGCTTAACAACCGGGACTACAGATACGCAGTATTTT; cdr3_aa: CASSLTTGTTDTQYF
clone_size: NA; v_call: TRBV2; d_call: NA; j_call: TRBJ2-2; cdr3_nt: TGTGCCAGCAGTGGAGGCACCGGGGAGCTGTTTTTT; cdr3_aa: CASSGGTGELFF
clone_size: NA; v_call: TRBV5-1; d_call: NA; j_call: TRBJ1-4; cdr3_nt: TGCGCCAGCAGCCGCAGTGCAACTAATGAAAAACTGTTTTTT; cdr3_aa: CASSRSATNEKLFF
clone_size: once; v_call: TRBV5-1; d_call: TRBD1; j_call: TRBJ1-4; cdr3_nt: TGCGCCAGCAGCTCCTGGGACAGGGCCGATAAACTGTTTTTT; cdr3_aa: CASSSWDRADKLFF
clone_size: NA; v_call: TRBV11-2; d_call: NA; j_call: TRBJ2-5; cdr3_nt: TGTGCCAGCAGCCGCGGAGGGCTGGCGAGGACCCAGTACTTC; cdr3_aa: CASSRGGLARTQYF
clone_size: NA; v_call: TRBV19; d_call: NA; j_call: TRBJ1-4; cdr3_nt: TGTGCCAGTAGCGTTTCGGGGGAAAATGAAAAACTGTTTTTT; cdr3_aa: CASSVSGENEKLFF
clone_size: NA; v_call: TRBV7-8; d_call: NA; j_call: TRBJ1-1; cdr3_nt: TGTGCCAGCAGCCCAGGTGGAGGGGCGTTTCTTCCAGCTTTCTTT; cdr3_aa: CASSPGGGAFLPAFF
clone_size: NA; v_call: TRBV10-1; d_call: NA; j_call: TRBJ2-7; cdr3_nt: TGCGCCACCGCCCGGACTTTCGGCTACGAGCAGTACTTC; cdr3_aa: CATARTFGYEQYF
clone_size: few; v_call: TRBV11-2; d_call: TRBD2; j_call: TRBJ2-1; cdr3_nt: TGTGCCAGCAGCTCCGGGACTATCAATGAGCAGTTCTTC; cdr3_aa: CASSSGTINEQFF
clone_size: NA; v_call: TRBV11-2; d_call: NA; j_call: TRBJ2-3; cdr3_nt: TGTGCCAGCAGCTTCCTTTTCCTCGGCACAGATACGCAGTATTTT; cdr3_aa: CASSFLFLGTDTQYF
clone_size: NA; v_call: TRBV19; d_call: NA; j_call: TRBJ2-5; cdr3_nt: TGTGCCAGTAGTAAGGGGGGGTCGGGCCAAGAGACCCAGTACTTC; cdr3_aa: CASSKGGSGQETQYF
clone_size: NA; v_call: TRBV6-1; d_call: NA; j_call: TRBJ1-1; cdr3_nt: TGTGCCAGCAGTGAAACAAGGGGGAACACTGAAGCTTTCTTT; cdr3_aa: CASSETRGNTEAFF
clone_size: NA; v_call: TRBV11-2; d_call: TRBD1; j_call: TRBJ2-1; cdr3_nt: TGTGCCAGCAGCGTTGACAGGGTTTTGAATGAACAGTTCTTC; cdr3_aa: CASSVDRVLNEQFF
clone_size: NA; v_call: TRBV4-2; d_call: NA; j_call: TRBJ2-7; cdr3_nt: TGTGCCAGCAGCCAAGATTGGAGGGGGCAACGCGAGCAGTACTTC; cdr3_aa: CASSQDWRGQREQYF
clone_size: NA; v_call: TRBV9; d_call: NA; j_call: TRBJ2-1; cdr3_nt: TGTGCCAGCAGCGTAGCTCGGGCGGGCTTATACAATGAGCAGTTCTTC; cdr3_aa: CASSVARAGLYNEQFF
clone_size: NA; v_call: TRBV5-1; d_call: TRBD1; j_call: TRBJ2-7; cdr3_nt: TGCGCCAGCAGCTGGGGACAGGGCTACGAGCAGTACTTC; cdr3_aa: CASSWGQGYEQYF
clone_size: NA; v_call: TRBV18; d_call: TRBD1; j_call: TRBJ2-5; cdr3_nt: TGTGCCAGCTCGCGGGACAGGGGTCAAGAGACCCAGTACTTC; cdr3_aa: CASSRDRGQETQYF
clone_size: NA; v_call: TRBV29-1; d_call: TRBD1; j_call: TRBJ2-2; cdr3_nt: TGCAGCGTTGCAATGGGACAGGGGGTATGGAGCACCGGGGAGCTGTTTTTT; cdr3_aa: CSVAMGQGVWSTGELFF